A single sample is the source of the 28 T cell receptor beta chains below, sequenced in a study of T cell responses to AZD1222 COVID-19 vaccine. TCRdb keeps only in-frame clones here, not all; method: immunoSEQ multiplex PCR. There are 85,000 to 120,000 clones in the sample; 84% occur only once, and over 15% lies in the top ten. The sample was peripheral blood, taken on day 0 of AZD1222 vaccination. The receptor source for this set is an adult in good health.

The chain employs TRBV29-1 and TRBJ2-7; D is possibly TRBD1 (5 bases). With 2 bases removed from V and 2 bases from J, the gap between germline ends came to 16 bases. Germline V lookup: CDR1 SQVTM, CDR2 ANQGSEA. The CDR3 is 15 residues long. The CDR3 loop reads CSVELGRENTYEQYF. Written as DNA, the CDR3 is TGCAGCGTTGAATTGGGCAGGGAAAATACCTACGAGCAGTACTTC.

The V and J genes are TRBV29-1 and TRBJ1-1, with a possible D match to TRBD1 (5 bases). Germline values: CDR1 SQVTM, CDR2 ANQGSEA. Between the trimmed V and J ends, which lost 5 bases and 4 bases, there was a span of 14 bases. The CDR3 is 13 residues long. In DNA, the CDR3 is TGCAGCGTTATGTCGGAAAGGGGCACTGAAGCTTTCTTT. This encodes CSVMSERGTEAFF.

V usage is TRBV12-3 or TRBV12-4 and J usage is TRBJ1-6; TRBD1 aligns across 11 bases. This CDR3 spans 13 amino acids. The V and J ends lost 6 bases and 10 bases, in that order; junction bases with no gene match: 2. CDR3 coding DNA: TGTGCCAGCAGGGGACAGGGGGGATCACCCCTCCACTTT. As protein: CASRGQGGSPLHF.

This clone was detected only once. V is TRBV5-6 and J is TRBJ2-3; 9 bases align to TRBD2. Looked up from germline, CDR1 is SGHDT and CDR2 is YYEEEE. The CDR3 runs 19 residues. The V segment lost 2 bases and the J segment 0 bases; nucleotides outside the gene matches: 13. For the CDR3, the DNA is TGTGCCAGCAGCTTTCGCGGGGGGGCCCCCCTCCCTAGCACAGATACGCAGTATTTT. Protein product: CASSFRGGAPLPSTDTQYF.

This clone was seen more than once but under ten times. V usage is TRBV3-1 (or the pseudogene TRBV3-2) and J usage is TRBJ1-3; D gene uncertain. This CDR3 spans 13 amino acids. Looked up from germline, CDR1 is LGHDT and CDR2 is YNNKEL (reference sequence). V was clipped by 1 base and J by 4 bases, with 5 bases between them. The CDR3 is CASSQVEGNTIYF. In DNA, the CDR3 is TGTGCCAGCAGCCAAGTTGAGGGAAACACCATATATTTT.

The chain is built from TRBV28 and TRBJ1-2, with D perhaps TRBD1 (5 bases). Germline V gene sequence: CDR1 MDHEN, CDR2 SYDVKM. This CDR3 has 16 amino acids. Trimming pared 7 bases from V and 3 bases from J, leaving 21 bases between. As DNA, the CDR3 is TGTGCCAGCAATACCGGGGGGATATCCCTCTACTATGGCTACACCTTC. It is translated as CASNTGGISLYYGYTF.

The chain is built from TRBV6-5 and TRBJ2-2; D not certain. Germline-derived CDR1 and CDR2 are MNHEY and SVGAGI. The CDR3 covers 13 residues. With 10 bases removed from V and 2 bases from J, the gap between germline ends came to 11 bases. CDR3 in DNA: TGTGCCAACCGAGACGGAAACACCGGGGAGCTGTTTTTT. The encoded protein is CANRDGNTGELFF.

The CDR3 sequence is CASSLGGNSPLHF. The CDR3 nucleotides read TGTGCCAGCAGCTTAGGGGGAAATTCACCCCTCCACTTT. The chain employs TRBV5-5 and TRBJ1-6; TRBD1 is a possible D gene (6 bases). The germline V gene has CDR1 SGHKS and CDR2 YYEKEE (reference sequence). CDR3 size: 13 residues. The V and J ends lost 2 bases and 7 bases respectively, with 7 bases between them. The full variable domain, completed using reference TRBV5-5 and TRBJ1-6, is DAGVTQSPTHLIKTRGQQVTLRCSPISGHKSVSWYQQVLGQGPQFIFQYYEKEERGRGNFPDRFSARQFPNYSSELNVNALLLGDSALYLCASSLGGNSPLHFGNGTRLTVT.

V gene TRBV7-9 combines with J gene TRBJ2-3; no reliable D call. V was cut by 5 bases and J by 3 bases, with 6 bases left in between. Germline V CDR1 and CDR2: SEHNR, FQNEAQ (reference sequence). This CDR3 has 12 residues. The CDR3, as DNA: TGTGCCAGCAGCCGAGATACAGATACGCAGTATTTT. Its protein is CASSRDTDTQYF.

The V gene is TRBV6-5, the J gene TRBJ1-6; TRBD1 matches at 10 bases. This CDR3 has 15 amino acids. The ends lost 4 bases at V and 8 bases at J; junction bases unmatched: 5. CDR1 and CDR2 (germline): MNHEY, SVGAGI. CDR3 region: CASSFATGGDSPLHF. The CDR3, as DNA: TGTGCCAGCAGTTTCGCGACAGGGGGCGATTCACCCCTCCACTTT.

V is TRBV19 and J is TRBJ2-7, with TRBD1 matching over 7 bases. This CDR3 has 14 amino acids. Germline V CDR1 and CDR2: LNHDA, SQIVND (reference sequence). The V segment lost 5 bases and the J segment 3 bases; nucleotides outside the gene matches: 7. CDR3: CASSVAPGGYEQYF. The CDR3 DNA is TGTGCCAGTAGTGTCGCCCCAGGGGGCTACGAGCAGTACTTC.

The chain is built from TRBV19 and TRBJ1-6, with 9 bases lining up with TRBD1. V was clipped by 10 bases and J by 7 bases; unmatched bases: 5. Germline values: CDR1 LNHDA, CDR2 SQIVND (reference sequence). CDR3 length: 13 amino acids. The CDR3 sequence is CATRQGVNSPLHF. The CDR3 DNA reads TGTGCCACCAGACAGGGGGTGAATTCACCCCTCCACTTT.

This chain links TRBV10-1 with TRBJ2-3; D is perhaps TRBD1 or TRBD2 (5 bases each). Looked up from germline, CDR1 is WNHNN and CDR2 is SYGVQD (reference sequence). The CDR3 sequence is 16 residues long. V was pared by 3 bases and J by 6 bases, with 19 bases between. CDR3 bases: TGCGCCAGCAGTGACGGGGCGACAAGCTTTACCGATACGCAGTATTTT. Its protein product is CASSDGATSFTDTQYF.

The chain joins TRBV7-9 to TRBJ2-5; no clear D. The CDR3 totals 13 residues. Germline CDR1 is SEHNR and CDR2 is FQNEAQ (reference sequence). V was pared by 5 bases and J by 3 bases, with 10 bases between. CDR3 DNA: TGTGCCAGCAGCGCAAACGCTAAAGAGACCCAGTACTTC. Its translation: CASSANAKETQYF. The whole variable domain, remainder taken from reference TRBV7-9 and TRBJ2-5, is DTGVSQNPRHKITKRGQNVTFRCDPISEHNRLYWYRQTLGQGPEFLTYFQNEAQLEKSRLLSDRFSAERPKGSFSTLEIQRTEQGDSAMYLCASSANAKETQYFGPGTRLLVL.

The gene calls are TRBV7-2 and TRBJ1-1; D is unresolved. Trimming shortened V by 0 bases and J by 11 bases, and 7 bases separated the two germline ends. The CDR3 is made up of 11 amino acids. CDR1 SGHTA and CDR2 FQGNSA come from the germline V gene. CDR3 sequence: CASSLARKAFF. CDR3 DNA: TGTGCCAGCAGCTTAGCGCGTAAGGCTTTCTTT.

The rearrangement joins TRBV10-3 to TRBJ1-5; D gene unclear. Germline CDR1 and CDR2: ENHRY and SYGVKD. Trimming took 5 bases from V and 3 from J, leaving 5 bases between them. The CDR3 contains 12 residues. The CDR3 region is CAISRDNQPQHF. The CDR3 DNA reads as TGTGCCATCAGTAGAGACAATCAGCCCCAGCATTTT.

This chain links TRBV7-9 with TRBJ2-5; 13 bases agree with TRBD2. CDR3 length: 17 residues. J was trimmed by 2 bases and V by 5 bases; bases with no gene match: 8. Germline values: CDR1 SEHNR, CDR2 FQNEAQ (reference sequence). CDR3 residues: CASSVTSGGGQQETQYF. As DNA, the CDR3 is TGTGCCAGCAGCGTAACTAGCGGGGGGGGACAACAAGAGACCCAGTACTTC.

This chain joins TRBV21-1 and TRBJ1-4. TRBV21-1 constitutes a pseudogene. This CDR3 comprises 15 residues. The chain's CDR3 is CASSKYWGENEKLFF. CDR3 DNA: TGTGCCAGCAGCAAATATTGGGGGGAGAATGAAAAACTGTTTTTT.

This chain links TRBV27 with TRBJ2-3; 11 bases line up with TRBD2. The CDR3 loop spans 15 amino acids. With 3 bases clipped from V and 7 bases from J, the junction kept 6 bases outside the gene matches. Germline V gene data show CDR1 as MNHEY and CDR2 as SMNVEV (reference sequence). For the CDR3, the DNA is TGTGCCAGCAGTTTTCTAGCGGGAGGACAAAATACGCAGTATTTT. It is translated as CASSFLAGGQNTQYF.

This clone turned up a few times. This sequence joins TRBV15 and TRBJ1-3; TRBD1 agrees at 8 bases. Germline values: CDR1 LNHNV, CDR2 YYDKDF (reference sequence). The ends lost 3 bases at V and 1 base at J; junction bases unmatched: 8. The CDR3 spans 17 residues. The CDR3 spells CATSRGDRTRSGNTIYF. The CDR3 region has the DNA TGTGCCACCAGCAGGGGGGACAGGACGAGGTCTGGAAACACCATATATTTT. The complete variable domain, with remaining parts taken from reference TRBV15 and TRBJ1-3, reads DAMVIQNPRYQVTQFGKPVTLSCSQTLNHNVMYWYQQKSSQAPKLLFHYYDKDFNNEADTPDNFQSRRPNTSFCFLDIRSPGLGDTAMYLCATSRGDRTRSGNTIYFGEGSWLTVV.

This clone came up once. The V gene is TRBV24-1, the J gene TRBJ1-2; D is uncertain. CDR3 length equals 12 residues. Germline loops: CDR1 KGHDR, CDR2 SFDVKD. Trimming took 3 bases from V and 4 from J, leaving 5 bases between them. Here the CDR3 DNA reads TGTGCCACCAGTGATAATGGCTATGGCTACACCTTC. Amino acids: CATSDNGYGYTF.

V gene TRBV5-1 combines with J gene TRBJ1-1; D is perhaps TRBD1 (5 bases). Trimming took 4 bases from V and 1 from J, leaving 11 bases between them. CDR3 length: 14 amino acids. Germline V gene data show CDR1 as SGHRS and CDR2 as YFSETQ. The CDR3 sequence is CASSPDTGNTEAFF. The DNA for the CDR3 is TGCGCCAGCAGCCCAGATACAGGGAACACTGAAGCTTTCTTT.

The chain employs TRBV11-2 and TRBJ1-3; D might be TRBD1 (5 bases). This CDR3 spans 17 amino acids. Germline lookup yields CDR1 SGHAT and CDR2 FQNNGV. With 2 bases removed from V and 0 bases from J, the gap between germline ends came to 14 bases. The CDR3 reads CASSLTLWGSSGNTIYF. The CDR3 DNA sequence: TGTGCCAGCAGCTTAACACTTTGGGGCTCCTCTGGAAACACCATATATTTT.

The chain is built from TRBV3-1 (or the pseudogene TRBV3-2) and TRBJ2-5; 7 bases map to TRBD1. V shed 4 bases and J 1 base; nucleotides not matched to a gene: 9. Germline loops: CDR1 LGHDT, CDR2 YNNKEL (reference sequence). The CDR3 length is 16 residues. The CDR3 DNA reads TGTGCCAGCAGCCCGACCGGTGGGACAGTCCAAGAGACCCAGTACTTC. This sequence encodes CASSPTGGTVQETQYF.

The chain joins TRBV14 to TRBJ2-3; 12 positions match TRBD2. CDR3 length equals 17 residues. Germline CDR1 reads SGHDN; CDR2 reads FVKESK. The V and J ends lost 3 bases and 6 bases, in that order; junction bases with no gene match: 10. The CDR3 reads CASSQGRLAGVRDTQYF. The CDR3, as DNA: TGTGCCAGCAGCCAGGGGAGACTAGCGGGAGTGCGTGATACGCAGTATTTT.

This clone showed up just a few times. This sequence joins TRBV7-3 and TRBJ1-1; 9 bases line up with TRBD1. Trimming took 4 bases from V and 1 from J; bases not matched to a gene: 10. CDR3 length equals 17 residues. Per the germline V gene, CDR1 is SGHTA and CDR2 is FQGTGA. In DNA form, the CDR3 reads TGTGCCAGCAGCTCCTACGGGACAGGGCAGAGGAACACTGAAGCTTTCTTT. This gives the protein CASSSYGTGQRNTEAFF.

The V gene is TRBV6-2 or TRBV6-3, the J gene TRBJ2-5; D remains ambiguous. V was cut by 2 bases and J by 5 bases, with 12 bases left in between. CDR1 and CDR2 (germline): MNHEY, SVGEGT. The CDR3 extends over 14 amino acids. Here the CDR3 reads CASSYVAVGETQYF. The CDR3 DNA reads TGTGCCAGCAGTTACGTGGCGGTGGGGGAGACCCAGTACTTC.

This chain joins TRBV19 and TRBJ2-4; D ambiguous. Trimming cost V 3 bases and J 0 bases, with 12 bases left between them. The CDR3 length is 16 residues. Germline V lookup: CDR1 LNHDA, CDR2 SQIVND (reference sequence). The chain's CDR3 is CASSISTTLAKNIQYF. The CDR3 nucleotides are TGTGCCAGTAGTATTTCCACGACACTAGCCAAAAACATTCAGTACTTC.